The entry below gives a single T cell receptor beta chain sequence along with its context. No antigen is known for it. There are no base qualities to consult, and no much larger clone falls within one base. This sample was taken from a study of blood T cell repertoires in COVID-19 (dated by TCRdb to 2018 to 2021). Study-level background: The collaborator samples originated in the United States, Italy and Spain and spanned the acute and convalescent phases of COVID-19. Where HLA class I and class II types were available, the types were taken from metadata supplied by the sample provider, not from assay-based typing. The dataset comprised deeply sampled blood TCRbeta repertoires from subjects exposed to, actively infected with, or recovered from COVID-19. The material from the prospective study consisted of cDNA or gDNA derived from T cells, B-cell-depleted T cells, or PBMCs. The samples were drawn from the first 160 participants of the ongoing ImmuneRACE study and from some 1,300 subjects provided by 6 global collaborators. Sample metadata almost always included a de-identified subject ID, COVID-19 status, age in years and sex. A freely available public database, intended as a resource for researchers studying the immune response to SARS-CoV-2, is where the repertoires were released. The research as a whole found: The amount of clinical and demographic metadata varied by source and participant and was provided uncurated.

One collaborating source in Seattle enrolled patients during active infection and followed them longitudinally through the course of disease. Collaborating institutions collected whole blood in K2EDTA tubes following their own protocols. Collaborator samples were shipped for TCRbeta analysis as frozen whole blood, isolated PBMCs, or DNA extracted from either sample type. The immunoSEQ Assay, a bias-controlled multiplex PCR, was used to amplify TCRbeta CDR3 regions from genomic DNA. The authors' analysis ran thus. Within the assay, amplification of reference gene primers was used to estimate how many nucleated cells each sample contained. Sequence reads were collapsed and filtered to measure the absolute abundance of every unique TCRbeta CDR3 rearrangement. For each sample, productive Simpson clonality was calculated by taking the square root of Simpson's diversity index across productive rearrangements. TCRdb limited this immuneACCESS table to in-frame rearrangements with V and J called. A share of clones is missing; checked studies link under half to unresolved V genes, and the rest is unexplained. That table furnishes V, J and clone size, whereas the DNA furnished D and trimming. In this sample the table shows roughly 350,000 clones, more than 70% of which occur a single time. 10% of the sample is held by the ten biggest clonotypes.

The CDR1 and CDR2 encoded by the germline V gene are SGHRS and YFSETQ. Trimmed from V: 4 bases; trimmed from J: 0 bases; junction bases lacking a gene match: 10. Measured from the cysteine to the phenylalanine, the CDR3 is 16 residues long. Solely the CDR3 DNA is kept, with 48 bases framed from the first base. This receptor was obtained from a young woman with COVID-19, enrolled during active disease. The chain links TRBV5-1 with TRBJ2-7; 7 bases in the middle match TRBD1. Sequencing was done on a sample of peripheral blood. The DNA reads TGCGCCAGCAGCATTCCGGGACAGAAGAGCTCCTACGAGCAGTACTTC. It specifies CASSIPGQKSSYEQYF. The full variable domain, completed from the reference TRBV5-1 and TRBJ2-7 proteins outside the CDR3, reads KAGVTQTPRYLIKTRGQQVTLSCSPISGHRSVSWYQQTPGQGLQFLFEYFSETQRNKGNFPGRFSGRQFSNSRSEMNVSTLELGDSALYLCASSIPGQKSSYEQYFGPGTRLTVT.